This T cell receptor beta chain was captured in a study of spatial heterogeneity in lung cancer. MiXCR was run by TCRdb on the 5' RACE reads, yielding one entry per CDR3 protein. The sample lists 2,100 or so distinct CDR3 sequences, 8.4% seen once, with around 13% in the top ten. Study-level findings and limits: The number of expanded tumor alpha and beta chains correlated with mutation number.

This clonotype was counted only a few times. Its antigen is still unknown. Time point denoted: sample taken at primary tumor resection. Researchers sequenced whole RNA taken from tumor, nontumor lung or frozen PBMC without sorting. Germline CDR1 reads SQVTM; CDR2 reads ANQGSEA. Germline trimming cut 5 bases from V and 6 bases from J; bases unmatched to any gene: 10. This CDR3 has 14 amino acids. The TCR comes from a male donor with early-stage non-small cell lung cancer. The specimen was lung tumor tissue, collected at surgery. The J gene is TRBJ2-7, the V gene TRBV29-1; 10 nucleotides agree with TRBD1. This chain's CDR3 is CSVLPGQGPSEQYF. For the CDR3, the DNA is TGCAGCGTTTTGCCGGGACAGGGGCCCAGCGAGCAGTACTTC.